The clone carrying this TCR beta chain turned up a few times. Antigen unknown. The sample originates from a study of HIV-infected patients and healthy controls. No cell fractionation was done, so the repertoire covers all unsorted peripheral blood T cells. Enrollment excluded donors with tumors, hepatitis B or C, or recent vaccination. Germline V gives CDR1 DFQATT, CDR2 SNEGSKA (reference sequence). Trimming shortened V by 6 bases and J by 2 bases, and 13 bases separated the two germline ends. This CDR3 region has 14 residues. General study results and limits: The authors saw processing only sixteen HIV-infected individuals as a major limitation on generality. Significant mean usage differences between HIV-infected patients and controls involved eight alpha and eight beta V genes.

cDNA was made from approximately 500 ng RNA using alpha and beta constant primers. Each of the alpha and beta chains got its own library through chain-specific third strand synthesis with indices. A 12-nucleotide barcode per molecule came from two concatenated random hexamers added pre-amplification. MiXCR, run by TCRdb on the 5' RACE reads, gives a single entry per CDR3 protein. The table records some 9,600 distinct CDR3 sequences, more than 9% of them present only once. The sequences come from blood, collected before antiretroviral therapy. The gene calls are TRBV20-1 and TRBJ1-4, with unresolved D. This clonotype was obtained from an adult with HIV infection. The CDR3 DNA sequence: TGCAGTGCAGAGAGGAGGTCCACTAATGAAAAACTGTTTTTT. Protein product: CSAERRSTNEKLFF.